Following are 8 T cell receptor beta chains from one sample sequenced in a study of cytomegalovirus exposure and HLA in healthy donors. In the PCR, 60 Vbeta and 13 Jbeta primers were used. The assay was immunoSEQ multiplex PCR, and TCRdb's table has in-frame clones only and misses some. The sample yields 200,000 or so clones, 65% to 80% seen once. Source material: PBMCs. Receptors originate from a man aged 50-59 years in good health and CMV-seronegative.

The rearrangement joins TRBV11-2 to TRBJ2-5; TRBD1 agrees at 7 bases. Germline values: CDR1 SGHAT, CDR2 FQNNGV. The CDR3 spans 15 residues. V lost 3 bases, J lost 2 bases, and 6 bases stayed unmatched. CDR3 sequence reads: CASSFEGQPQETQYF. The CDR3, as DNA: TGTGCCAGCAGCTTCGAGGGACAGCCGCAAGAGACCCAGTACTTC.

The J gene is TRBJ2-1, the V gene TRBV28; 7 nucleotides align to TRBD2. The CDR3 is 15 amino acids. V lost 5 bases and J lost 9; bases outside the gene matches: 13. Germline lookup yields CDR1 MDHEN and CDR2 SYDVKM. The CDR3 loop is CASSPRGGRDVEQFF. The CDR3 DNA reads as TGTGCCAGCAGTCCCCGTGGCGGGAGAGATGTTGAGCAGTTCTTC.

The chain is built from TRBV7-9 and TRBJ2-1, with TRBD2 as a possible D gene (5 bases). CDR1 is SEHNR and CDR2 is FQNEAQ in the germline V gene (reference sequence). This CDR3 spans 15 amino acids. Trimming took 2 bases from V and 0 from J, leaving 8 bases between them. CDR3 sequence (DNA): TGTGCCAGCAGCTTACACGGGATCTCCTACAATGAGCAGTTCTTC. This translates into CASSLHGISYNEQFF.

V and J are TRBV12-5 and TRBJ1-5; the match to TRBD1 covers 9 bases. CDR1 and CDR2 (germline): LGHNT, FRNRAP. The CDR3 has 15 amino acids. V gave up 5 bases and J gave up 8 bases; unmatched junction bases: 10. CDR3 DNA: TGTGCTAGTGGTGGCGGGGACAGGGAACGAGAGCCCCAGCATTTT. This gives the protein CASGGGDREREPQHF.

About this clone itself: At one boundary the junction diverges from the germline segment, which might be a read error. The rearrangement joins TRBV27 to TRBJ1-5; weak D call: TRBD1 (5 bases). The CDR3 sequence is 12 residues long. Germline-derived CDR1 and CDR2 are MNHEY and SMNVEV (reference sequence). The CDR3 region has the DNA TGTGTCAGCAGTTCCCGACAGCAGCCCCAGCATTTT. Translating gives CVSSSRQQPQHF.

The CDR3 is CASSRRQGATLYEQYF. The CDR3 nucleotides are TGCGCCAGCAGCCGTAGACAGGGGGCTACCCTCTACGAGCAGTACTTC. The chain joins TRBV5-1 to TRBJ2-7; 10 bases map to TRBD1. CDR3 size: 16 residues. Germline CDR1 reads SGHRS; CDR2 reads YFSETQ. V lost 4 bases to trimming and J lost 3 bases; unmatched junction nucleotides: 10.

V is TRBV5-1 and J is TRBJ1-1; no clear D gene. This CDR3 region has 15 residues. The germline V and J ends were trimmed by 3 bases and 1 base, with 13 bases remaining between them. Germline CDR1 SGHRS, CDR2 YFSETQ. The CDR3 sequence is CASSSGGWGNTEAFF. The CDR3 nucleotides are TGCGCCAGCAGCTCAGGAGGTTGGGGGAACACTGAAGCTTTCTTT. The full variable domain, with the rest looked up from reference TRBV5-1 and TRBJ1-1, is KAGVTQTPRYLIKTRGQQVTLSCSPISGHRSVSWYQQTPGQGLQFLFEYFSETQRNKGNFPGRFSGRQFSNSRSEMNVSTLELGDSALYLCASSSGGWGNTEAFFGQGTRLTVV.

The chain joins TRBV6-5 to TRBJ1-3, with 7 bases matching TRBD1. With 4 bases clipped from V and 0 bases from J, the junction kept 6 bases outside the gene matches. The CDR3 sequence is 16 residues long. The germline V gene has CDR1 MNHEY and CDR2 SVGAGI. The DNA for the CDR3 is TGTGCCAGCAGTTCCTCCAGGGGGAGCTCTGGAAACACCATATATTTT. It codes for CASSSSRGSSGNTIYF.